This T cell receptor (beta chain) emerged from a study of T cells in Graves' hyperthyroidism and ophthalmopathy (dated by TCRdb to between 2019 and 2020). About the study as a whole: Peripheral blood was sampled at the time of initial diagnosis, prior to any treatment. Whether ophthalmopathy could be predicted prospectively was tested in an independent validation cohort made up of 18 hyperthyroidism patients plus 17 patients who later progressed to ophthalmopathy. According to the paper, TCR Vbeta CDR3 sequencing was carried out on over 130 peripheral blood samples, which came from some 41 ophthalmopathy, approximately 78 hyperthyroidism and some 17 progressor patients. The roughly 91 discovery patients were randomly split 7:3 into training and test sets. The study also compared thyroid tissue and blood T-cell repertoires from 6 or 7 Graves' hyperthyroidism patients. After blood sampling, hyperthyroidism patients were treated with methimazole at a starting dose of 30 mg daily, and ophthalmopathy patients were treated with high-dose intravenous methylprednisolone. To identify distinguishing TCR V-J signatures, a discovery cohort of about 100 patients was used, comprising 43 with Graves' ophthalmopathy and roughly 60 with stable Graves' hyperthyroidism.

Stable Graves' hyperthyroidism was defined as the absence of progression to ophthalmopathy over 18 months of follow-up. Hyperthyroidism patients were newly diagnosed, with disease duration under 2 months, and aged 18 to 65 years. Any patient with an uncontrolled infection, another autoimmune disease, pregnancy or lactation was excluded. Diagnoses were based on clinical symptoms, serum thyroxine and TRAb, thyroid ultrasound and orbital computed tomography. PBMCs were isolated from approximately 10 ml of fresh peripheral blood by Ficoll-Paque density gradient centrifugation. Trizol reagent was used to extract total RNA, and RNA quality was then checked on an Agilent 2100 Bioanalyzer. This clonotype was seen only a few times. Its antigen remains unidentified. No base-level quality is on record; no much larger clone is a single base apart. The TCR beta CDR3 regions were amplified from RNA transcripts. The TCR CDR3 was subjected to a first round of RT-PCR using the HTBI primer set and the Qiagen OneStep RT-PCR kit. A second multiplex PCR round built the libraries, followed by size selection and purification. Libraries were sequenced paired-end with 100 bp reads on an Illumina HiSeq2000. The original pipeline was this. Raw data were processed with SOAPnuke, discarding reads with adapters, uncalled bases, mean Phred below 15, or no exact constant-primer or identifier match. High-quality paired reads were merged using COPE v1.2.5, and each unique nucleotide sequence was defined as a clonotype. MiTCR v1.1 was used to align clonotypes to the IMGT TRBV, TRBD and TRBJ reference segments. The analysis included only V-J combinations with a frequency above 0.0001, which together covered around 99% of the repertoires. A TCS score was defined as the ratio of F50 (clonal expansion) to E x V (chaos), with BLOSUM62-based TCRdist applied between CDR3 peptides within each V-J. Welch's t-statistics and random forest reduced 500 to 650 V-J features to 10 to 15, which were used in a naive Bayes classifier (R e1071). TCRdb's own reprocessing of the public reads used fastp at Q25 and MiXCR and kept productive beta chains. Each record represents a unique CDR3 protein, reported with the most common genes and DNA among its rows. In this record, the V and J calls reflect TCRdb's handling and not the investigators' own analysis. Recorded for this sample are 450,000 to 600,000 distinct CDR3 sequences; about 14% of them occurred a single time. The ten largest make up 11% to 15% of the sample.

CDR1 and CDR2 are read off the germline V gene as MGHRA and YSYEKL. V is pruned by 0 bases and J by 4 bases, leaving 8 bases of the junction without a gene match. There are 16 amino acids in the CDR3, from cysteine to phenylalanine inclusive. The read is trimmed to its CDR3 DNA, 48 bases read in frame from base 1. Beyond this particular receptor, the publication reports: In validation, the model predicted progression to ophthalmopathy with 65% to 71% sensitivity and roughly 72% specificity, a median of approximately 6.7 months before onset. Ophthalmopathy was separated from stable hyperthyroidism by a 13 V-J signature model, with over 85% sensitivity and 81% to 83% specificity obtained in cross-validation and 80%/75% obtained in testing. Blood samples also contained most of the expanded thyroid clonotypes (frequency above 0.001), which suggests that blood repertoires may reflect thyroid immune responses. No statistical method was used to fix the sample size in advance, and group allocation was not hidden from the investigators.

The clonotype was recovered from a woman in her forties with Graves' hyperthyroidism. Input material: blood. The chain employs TRBV4-1 and TRBJ2-7, and 8 junction bases match TRBD2. CDR3 region: CASSQEVNSGIYEQYF. The bases read TGCGCCAGCAGCCAAGAAGTAAATAGCGGGATTTACGAGCAGTACTTC.